What follows describes a single T cell receptor (beta chain). No antigen is known for it. The data were obtained in a study of blood T cells in healthy people across ages. Study observations and caveats: One million T cells yielded diversity estimates that were considered underestimates. Across the age range, TCR beta diversity per million T cells fell in a roughly linear way.

Combining a sample-barcoded 5' primer with a J-beta primer mix, a second PCR ran for 7 to 11 cycles. One entry per CDR3 protein, called by TCRdb with MiXCR from the 5' RACE reads. The table lists some 760,000 distinct CDR3 sequences, 20% to 25% of them singletons, with more than 8% in the top ten. CDR3 length equals 14 residues. The germline V gene encodes CDR1 DFQATT and CDR2 SNEGSKA (reference sequence). Trimming removed 5 bases from V and 4 bases from J, with 17 bases in between. A further study also used this sample, focusing on T cells of mothers and their children. That work states: Slightly, though not significantly, more overlap was seen in related than in unrelated mother-child pairs.

The source is a boy aged 5 to 17 in good health. The chain uses TRBV20-1 and TRBJ2-5, with D unclear. Source material: blood. The CDR3 nucleotides read TGCAGTGCTCAAACCGGGTCCCTGGGAGAGACCCAGTACTTC. Amino acids: CSAQTGSLGETQYF.